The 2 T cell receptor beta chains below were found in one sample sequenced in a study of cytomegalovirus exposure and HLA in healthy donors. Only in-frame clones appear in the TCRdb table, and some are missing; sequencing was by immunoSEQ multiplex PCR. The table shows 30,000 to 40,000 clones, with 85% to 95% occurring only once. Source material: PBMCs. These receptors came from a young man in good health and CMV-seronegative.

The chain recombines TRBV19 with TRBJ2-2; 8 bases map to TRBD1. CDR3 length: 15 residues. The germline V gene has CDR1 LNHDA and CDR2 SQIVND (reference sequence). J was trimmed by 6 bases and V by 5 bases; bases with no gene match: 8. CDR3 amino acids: CASSASRQGSGELFF. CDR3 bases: TGTGCCAGTAGTGCCAGTAGACAGGGGTCCGGGGAGCTGTTTTTT.

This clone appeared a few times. CDR3 sequence (DNA): TGTGCCAGCAGCTTTAGCGCGGGGCCCGGCGGGGAGCTGTTTTTT. Translating it yields CASSFSAGPGGELFF. V and J are TRBV5-5 and TRBJ2-2; TRBD2 is a possible D gene (6 bases). From germline, CDR1 is SGHKS and CDR2 YYEKEE (reference sequence). The CDR3 runs to 15 residues. Trimming pared 2 bases from V and 7 bases from J, leaving 15 bases between.